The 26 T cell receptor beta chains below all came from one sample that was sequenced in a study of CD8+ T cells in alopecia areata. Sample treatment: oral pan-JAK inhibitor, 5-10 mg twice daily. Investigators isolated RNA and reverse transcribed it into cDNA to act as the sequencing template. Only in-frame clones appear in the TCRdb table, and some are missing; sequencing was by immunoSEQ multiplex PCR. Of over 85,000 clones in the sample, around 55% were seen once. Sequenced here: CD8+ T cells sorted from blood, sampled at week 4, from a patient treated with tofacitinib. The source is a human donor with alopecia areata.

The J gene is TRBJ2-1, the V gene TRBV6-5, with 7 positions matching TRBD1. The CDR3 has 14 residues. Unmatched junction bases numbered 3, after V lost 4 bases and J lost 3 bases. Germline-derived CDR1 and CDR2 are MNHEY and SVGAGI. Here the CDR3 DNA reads TGTGCCAGCAGTTTCCGGGACAGCTACAATGAGCAGTTCTTC. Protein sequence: CASSFRDSYNEQFF.

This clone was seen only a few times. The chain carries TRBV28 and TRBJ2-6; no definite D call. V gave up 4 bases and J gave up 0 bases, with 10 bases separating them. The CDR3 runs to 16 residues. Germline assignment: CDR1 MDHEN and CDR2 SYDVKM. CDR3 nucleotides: TGTGCCAGCAGTTCACCCGAGTCCTCTGGGGCCAACGTCCTGACTTTC. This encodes CASSSPESSGANVLTF.

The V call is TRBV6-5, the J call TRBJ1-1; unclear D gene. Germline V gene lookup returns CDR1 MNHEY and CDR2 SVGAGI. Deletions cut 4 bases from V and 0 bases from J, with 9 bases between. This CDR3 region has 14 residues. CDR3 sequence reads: CASSSAAVNTEAFF. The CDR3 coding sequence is TGTGCCAGCAGTTCCGCGGCTGTGAACACTGAAGCTTTCTTT.

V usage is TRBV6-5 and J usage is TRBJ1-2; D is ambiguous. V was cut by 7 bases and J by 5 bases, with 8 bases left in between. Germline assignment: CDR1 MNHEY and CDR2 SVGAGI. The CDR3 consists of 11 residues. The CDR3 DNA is TGTGCCAGCACTATGGAGTATGGCTACACCTTC. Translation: CASTMEYGYTF.

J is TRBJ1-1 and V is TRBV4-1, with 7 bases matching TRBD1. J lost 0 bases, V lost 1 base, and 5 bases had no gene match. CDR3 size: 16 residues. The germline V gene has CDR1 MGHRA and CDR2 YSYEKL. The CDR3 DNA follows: TGCGCCAGCAGCCAAGGACAGGGAGAGATGAACACTGAAGCTTTCTTT. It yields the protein CASSQGQGEMNTEAFF.

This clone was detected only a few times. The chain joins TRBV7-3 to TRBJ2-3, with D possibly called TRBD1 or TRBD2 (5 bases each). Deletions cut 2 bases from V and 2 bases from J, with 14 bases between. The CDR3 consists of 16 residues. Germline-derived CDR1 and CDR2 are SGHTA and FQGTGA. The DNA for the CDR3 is TGTGCCAGCAGCTTAGTCCGGGGACCTGCCACAGATACGCAGTATTTT. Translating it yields CASSLVRGPATDTQYF.

The CDR3 is CASSLRDLSEQYF. As DNA, the CDR3 is TGTGCCAGCAGTCTGAGGGATCTTAGTGAGCAGTACTTC. The V gene is TRBV27, the J gene TRBJ2-7; tentative D call: TRBD2 (5 bases). There are 13 residues in the CDR3. V was clipped by 5 bases and J by 7 bases, with 15 bases between them. Per germline, CDR1 MNHEY and CDR2 SMNVEV (reference sequence).

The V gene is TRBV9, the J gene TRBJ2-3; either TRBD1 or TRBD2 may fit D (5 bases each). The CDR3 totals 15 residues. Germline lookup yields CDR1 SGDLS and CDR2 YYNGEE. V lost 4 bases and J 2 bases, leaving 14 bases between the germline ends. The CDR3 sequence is CASSPGTSTTDTQYF. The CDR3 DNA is TGTGCCAGCAGCCCCGGGACGTCGACCACAGATACGCAGTATTTT.

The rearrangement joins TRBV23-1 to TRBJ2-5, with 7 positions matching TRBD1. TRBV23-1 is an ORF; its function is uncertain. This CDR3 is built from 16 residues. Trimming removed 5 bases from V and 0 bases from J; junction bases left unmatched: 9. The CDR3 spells CASSLPAGGHQETQYF. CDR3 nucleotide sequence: TGCGCCAGCAGTTTGCCGGCAGGGGGACACCAAGAGACCCAGTACTTC.

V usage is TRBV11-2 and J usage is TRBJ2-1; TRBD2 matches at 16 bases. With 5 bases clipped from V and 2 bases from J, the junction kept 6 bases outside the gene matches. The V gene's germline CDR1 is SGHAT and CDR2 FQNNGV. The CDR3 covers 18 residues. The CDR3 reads CASSPTGTSGRAYNEQFF. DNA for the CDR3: TGTGCCAGCAGCCCTACCGGGACTAGCGGGAGGGCCTACAATGAGCAGTTCTTC.

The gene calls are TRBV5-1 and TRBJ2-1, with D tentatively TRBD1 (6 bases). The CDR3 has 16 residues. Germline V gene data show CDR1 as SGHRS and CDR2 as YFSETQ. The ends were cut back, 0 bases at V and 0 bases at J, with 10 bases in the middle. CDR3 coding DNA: TGCGCCAGCAGCTTGGCTCCACAGGGCTCCTACAATGAGCAGTTCTTC. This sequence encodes CASSLAPQGSYNEQFF. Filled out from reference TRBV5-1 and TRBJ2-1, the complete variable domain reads KAGVTQTPRYLIKTRGQQVTLSCSPISGHRSVSWYQQTPGQGLQFLFEYFSETQRNKGNFPGRFSGRQFSNSRSEMNVSTLELGDSALYLCASSLAPQGSYNEQFFGPGTRLTVL.

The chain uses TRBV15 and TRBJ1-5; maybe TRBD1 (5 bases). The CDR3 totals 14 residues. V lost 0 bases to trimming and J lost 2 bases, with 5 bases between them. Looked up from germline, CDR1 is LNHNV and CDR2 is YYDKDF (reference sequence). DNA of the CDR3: TGTGCCACCAGCAGAGACAGGGGCAATCAGCCCCAGCATTTT. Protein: CATSRDRGNQPQHF.

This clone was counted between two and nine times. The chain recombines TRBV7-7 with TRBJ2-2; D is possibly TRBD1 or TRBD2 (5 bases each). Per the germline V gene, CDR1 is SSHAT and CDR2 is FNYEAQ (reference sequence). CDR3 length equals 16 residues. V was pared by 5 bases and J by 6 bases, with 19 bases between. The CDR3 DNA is TGTGCCAGCAGCCTGACCCCGGGGATAGGGGCCGGGGAGCTGTTTTTT. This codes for CASSLTPGIGAGELFF.

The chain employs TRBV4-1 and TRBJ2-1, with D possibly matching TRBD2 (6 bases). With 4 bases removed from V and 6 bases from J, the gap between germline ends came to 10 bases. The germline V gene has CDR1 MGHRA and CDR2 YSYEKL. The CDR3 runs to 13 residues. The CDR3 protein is CASSPRDFNEQFF. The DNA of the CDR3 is TGCGCCAGCAGCCCCCGGGACTTCAATGAGCAGTTCTTC.

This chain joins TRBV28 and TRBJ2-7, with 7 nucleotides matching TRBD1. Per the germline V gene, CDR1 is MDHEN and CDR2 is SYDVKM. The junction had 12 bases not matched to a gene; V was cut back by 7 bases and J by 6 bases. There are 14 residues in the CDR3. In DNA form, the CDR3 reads TGTGCCAGCACCATACCGGGACAGTTGGTCGAGCAGTACTTC. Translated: CASTIPGQLVEQYF.

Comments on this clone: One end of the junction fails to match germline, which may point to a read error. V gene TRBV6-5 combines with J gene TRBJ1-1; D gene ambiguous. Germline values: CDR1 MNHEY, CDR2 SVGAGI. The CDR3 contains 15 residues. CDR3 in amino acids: CASSYSPRGNTEAFF. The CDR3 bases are TGTGCCAGCAGCTACTCGCCCCGGGGGAACACTGAAGCTTTCTTT.

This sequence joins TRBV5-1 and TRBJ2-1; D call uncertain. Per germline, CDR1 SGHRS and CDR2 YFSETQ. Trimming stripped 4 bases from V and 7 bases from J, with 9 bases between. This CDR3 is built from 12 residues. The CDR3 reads CASSGAENEQFF. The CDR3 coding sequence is TGCGCCAGCAGCGGAGCCGAGAATGAGCAGTTCTTC.

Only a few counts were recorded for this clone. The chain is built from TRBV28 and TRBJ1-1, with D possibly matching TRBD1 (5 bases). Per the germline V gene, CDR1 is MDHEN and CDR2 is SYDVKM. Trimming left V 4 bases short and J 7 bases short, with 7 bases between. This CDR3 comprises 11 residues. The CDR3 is CASSWGGEAFF. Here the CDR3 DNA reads TGTGCCAGCAGTTGGGGGGGTGAAGCTTTCTTT.

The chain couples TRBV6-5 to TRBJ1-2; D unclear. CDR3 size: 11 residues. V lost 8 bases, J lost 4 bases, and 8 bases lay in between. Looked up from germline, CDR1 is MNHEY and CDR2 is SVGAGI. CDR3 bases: TGTGCCAGCCTAGGGTCCTATGGCTACACCTTC. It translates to CASLGSYGYTF.

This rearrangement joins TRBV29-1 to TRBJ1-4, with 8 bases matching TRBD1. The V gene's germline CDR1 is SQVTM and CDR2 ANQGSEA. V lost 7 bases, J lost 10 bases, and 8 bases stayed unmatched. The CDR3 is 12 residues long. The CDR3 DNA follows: TGCAGCGAGGAGACAGGGGATGGAAAACTGTTTTTT. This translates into CSEETGDGKLFF.

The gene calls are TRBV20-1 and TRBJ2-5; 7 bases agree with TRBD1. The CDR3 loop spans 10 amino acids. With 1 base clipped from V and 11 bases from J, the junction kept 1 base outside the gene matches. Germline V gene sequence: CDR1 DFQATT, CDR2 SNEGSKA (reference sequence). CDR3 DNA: TGCAGTGCTAGAGGACAGGGACAGTACTTC. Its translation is CSARGQGQYF.

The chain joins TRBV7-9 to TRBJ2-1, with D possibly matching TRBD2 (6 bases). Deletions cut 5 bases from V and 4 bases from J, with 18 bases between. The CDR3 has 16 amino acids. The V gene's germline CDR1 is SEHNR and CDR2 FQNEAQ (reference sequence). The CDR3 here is CASSQKEGPGYNEQFF. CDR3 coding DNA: TGTGCCAGCAGCCAAAAGGAGGGCCCAGGGTACAATGAGCAGTTCTTC.

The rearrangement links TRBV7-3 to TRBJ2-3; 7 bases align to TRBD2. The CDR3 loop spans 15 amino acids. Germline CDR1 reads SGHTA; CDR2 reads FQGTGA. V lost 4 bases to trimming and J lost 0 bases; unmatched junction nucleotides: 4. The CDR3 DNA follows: TGTGCCAGCAGCTCCGGACTAGAAAGCACAGATACGCAGTATTTT. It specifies CASSSGLESTDTQYF.

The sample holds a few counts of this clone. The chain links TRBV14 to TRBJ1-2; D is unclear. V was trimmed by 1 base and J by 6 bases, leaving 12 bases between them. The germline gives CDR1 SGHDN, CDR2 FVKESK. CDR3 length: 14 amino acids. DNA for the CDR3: TGTGCCAGCAGCCAAGTTGGGGAAGACGATGGCTACACCTTC. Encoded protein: CASSQVGEDDGYTF.

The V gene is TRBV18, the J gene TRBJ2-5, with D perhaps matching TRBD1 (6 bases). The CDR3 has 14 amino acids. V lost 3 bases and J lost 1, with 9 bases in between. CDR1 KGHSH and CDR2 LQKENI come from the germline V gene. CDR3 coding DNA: TGTGCCAGCTCACCCTGGGACACCCAAGAGACCCAGTACTTC. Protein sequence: CASSPWDTQETQYF.

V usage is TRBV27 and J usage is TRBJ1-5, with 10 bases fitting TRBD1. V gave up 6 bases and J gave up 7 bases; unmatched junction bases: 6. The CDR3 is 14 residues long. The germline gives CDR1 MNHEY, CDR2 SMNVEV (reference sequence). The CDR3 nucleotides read TGTGCCAGCAGAGCCGGGACAGGGGACCAGCCCCAGCATTTT. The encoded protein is CASRAGTGDQPQHF.